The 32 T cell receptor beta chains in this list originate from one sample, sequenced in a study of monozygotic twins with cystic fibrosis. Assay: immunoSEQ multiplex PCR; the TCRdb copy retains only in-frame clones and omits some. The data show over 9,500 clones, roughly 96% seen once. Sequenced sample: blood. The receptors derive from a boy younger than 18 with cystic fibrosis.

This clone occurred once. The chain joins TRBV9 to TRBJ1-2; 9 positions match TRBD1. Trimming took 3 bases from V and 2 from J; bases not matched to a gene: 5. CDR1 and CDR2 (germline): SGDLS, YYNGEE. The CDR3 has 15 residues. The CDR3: CASSENRGQNYGYTF. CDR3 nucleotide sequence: TGTGCCAGCAGCGAAAACAGGGGGCAGAACTATGGCTACACCTTC.

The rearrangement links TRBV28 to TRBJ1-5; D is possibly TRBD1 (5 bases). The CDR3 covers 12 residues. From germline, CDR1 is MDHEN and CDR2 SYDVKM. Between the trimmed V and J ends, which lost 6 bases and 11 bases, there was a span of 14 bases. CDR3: CASRRDSPAQHF. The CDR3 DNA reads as TGTGCCAGCAGGCGGGACTCACCAGCCCAGCATTTT. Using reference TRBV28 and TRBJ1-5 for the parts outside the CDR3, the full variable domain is DVKVTQSSRYLVKRTGEKVFLECVQDMDHENMFWYRQDPGLGLRLIYFSYDVKMKEKGDIPEGYSVSREKKERFSLILESASTNQTSMYLCASRRDSPAQHFGDGTRLSIL.

CDR3 sequence: CASSLNRFNEQFF. In nucleotides, the CDR3 is TGTGCCAGCAGTTTGAACAGATTCAATGAGCAGTTCTTC. The chain has TRBV27 and TRBJ2-1, with no clear D. The V gene lost 3 bases and the J gene lost 6 bases, with 9 bases spanning the gap. Germline CDR1 MNHEY, CDR2 SMNVEV (reference sequence). The CDR3 is 13 amino acids.

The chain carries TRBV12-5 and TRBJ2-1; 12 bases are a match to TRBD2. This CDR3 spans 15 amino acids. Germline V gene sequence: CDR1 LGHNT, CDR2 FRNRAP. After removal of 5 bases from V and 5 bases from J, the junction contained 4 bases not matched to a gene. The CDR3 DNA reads TGTGCTAGTGGTCCTAGCGGGAGGGATGACAATGAGCAGTTCTTC. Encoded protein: CASGPSGRDDNEQFF. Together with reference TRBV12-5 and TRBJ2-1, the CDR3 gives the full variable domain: DARVTQTPRHKVTEMGQEVTMRCQPILGHNTVFWYRQTMMQGLELLAYFRNRAPLDDSGMPKDRFSAEMPDATLATLKIQPSEPRDSAVYFCASGPSGRDDNEQFFGPGTRLTVL.

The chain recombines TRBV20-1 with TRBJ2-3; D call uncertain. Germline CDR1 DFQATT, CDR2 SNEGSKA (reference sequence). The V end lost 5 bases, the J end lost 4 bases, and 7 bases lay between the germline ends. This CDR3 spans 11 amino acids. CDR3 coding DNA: TGCAGTGCTTTTAGCCCAGATACGCAGTATTTT. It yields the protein CSAFSPDTQYF.

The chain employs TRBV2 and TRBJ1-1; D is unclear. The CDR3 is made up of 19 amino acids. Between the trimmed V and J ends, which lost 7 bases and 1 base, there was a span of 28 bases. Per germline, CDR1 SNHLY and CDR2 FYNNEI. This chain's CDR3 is CASTRGVGGMFNRNTEAFF. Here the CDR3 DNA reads TGTGCCAGCACCAGAGGCGTGGGCGGTATGTTTAATAGGAACACTGAAGCTTTCTTT.

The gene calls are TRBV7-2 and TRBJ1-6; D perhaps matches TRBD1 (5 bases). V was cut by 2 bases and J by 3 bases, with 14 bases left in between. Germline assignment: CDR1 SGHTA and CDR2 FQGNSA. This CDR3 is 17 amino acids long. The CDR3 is CASSLRGLGFYNSPLHF. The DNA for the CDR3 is TGTGCCAGCAGCTTAAGGGGACTGGGGTTCTATAATTCACCCCTCCACTTT. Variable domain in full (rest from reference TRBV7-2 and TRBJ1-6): GAGVSQSPSNKVTEKGKDVELRCDPISGHTALYWYRQSLGQGLEFLIYFQGNSAPDKSGLPSDRFSAERTGGSVSTLTIQRTQQEDSAVYLCASSLRGLGFYNSPLHFGNGTRLTVT.

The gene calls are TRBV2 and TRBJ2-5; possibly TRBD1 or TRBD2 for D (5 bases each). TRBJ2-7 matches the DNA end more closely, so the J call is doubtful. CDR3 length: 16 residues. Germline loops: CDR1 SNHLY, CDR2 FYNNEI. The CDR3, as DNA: TGTGCCAGCAGTGAAACTCCGGGACCGGGGATCTACGAGCAGTACTTC. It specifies CASSETPGPGIYEQYF.

CDR3 protein: CATSVDRGPSEKLFF. The CDR3 bases are TGTGCCACCAGCGTTGACAGGGGGCCGAGTGAAAAACTGTTTTTT. This chain links TRBV15 with TRBJ1-4; 10 bases are shared with TRBD1. The CDR3 consists of 15 residues. CDR1 is LNHNV and CDR2 is YYDKDF in the germline V gene (reference sequence). V gave up 5 bases and J gave up 7 bases; unmatched junction bases: 7.

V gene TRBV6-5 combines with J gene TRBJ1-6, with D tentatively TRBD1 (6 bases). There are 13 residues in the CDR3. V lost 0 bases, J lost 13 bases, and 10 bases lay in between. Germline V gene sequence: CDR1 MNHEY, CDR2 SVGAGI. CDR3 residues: CASSYSERGPLHF. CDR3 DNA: TGTGCCAGCAGTTACTCGGAGAGGGGGCCCCTCCACTTT.

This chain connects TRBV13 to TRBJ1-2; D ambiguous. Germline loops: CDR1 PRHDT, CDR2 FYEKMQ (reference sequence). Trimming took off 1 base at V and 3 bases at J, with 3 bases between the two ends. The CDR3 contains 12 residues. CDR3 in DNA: TGTGCCAGCAGCTTAGCTGACTATGGCTACACCTTC. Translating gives CASSLADYGYTF.

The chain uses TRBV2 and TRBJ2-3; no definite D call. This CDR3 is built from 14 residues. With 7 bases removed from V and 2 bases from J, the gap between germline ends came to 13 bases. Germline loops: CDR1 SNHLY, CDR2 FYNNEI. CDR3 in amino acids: CASIIPVSTDTQYF. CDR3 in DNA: TGTGCCAGCATTATTCCTGTTTCCACAGATACGCAGTATTTT.

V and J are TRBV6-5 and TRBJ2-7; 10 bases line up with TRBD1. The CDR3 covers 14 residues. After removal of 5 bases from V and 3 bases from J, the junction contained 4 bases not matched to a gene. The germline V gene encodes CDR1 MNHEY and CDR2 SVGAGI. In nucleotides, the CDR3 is TGTGCCAGCAGTCCTGACAGGGGGCTCTACGAGCAGTACTTC. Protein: CASSPDRGLYEQYF.

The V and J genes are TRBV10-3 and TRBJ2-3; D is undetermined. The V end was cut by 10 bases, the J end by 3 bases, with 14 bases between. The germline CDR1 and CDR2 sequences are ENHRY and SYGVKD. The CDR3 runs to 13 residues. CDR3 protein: CATSGEDTDTQYF. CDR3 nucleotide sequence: TGTGCCACATCCGGAGAGGATACAGATACGCAGTATTTT.

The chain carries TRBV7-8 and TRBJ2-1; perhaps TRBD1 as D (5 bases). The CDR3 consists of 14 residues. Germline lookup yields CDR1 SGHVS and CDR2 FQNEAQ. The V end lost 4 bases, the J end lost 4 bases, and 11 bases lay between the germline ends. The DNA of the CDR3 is TGTGCCAGCAGCTCCCAGGGCCAGTACAATGAGCAGTTCTTC. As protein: CASSSQGQYNEQFF.

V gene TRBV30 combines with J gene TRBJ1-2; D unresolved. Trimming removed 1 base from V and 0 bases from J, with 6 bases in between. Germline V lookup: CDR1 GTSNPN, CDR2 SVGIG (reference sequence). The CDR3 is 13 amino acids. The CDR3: CAWSETSNYGYTF. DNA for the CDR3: TGTGCCTGGAGTGAGACCTCTAACTATGGCTACACCTTC.

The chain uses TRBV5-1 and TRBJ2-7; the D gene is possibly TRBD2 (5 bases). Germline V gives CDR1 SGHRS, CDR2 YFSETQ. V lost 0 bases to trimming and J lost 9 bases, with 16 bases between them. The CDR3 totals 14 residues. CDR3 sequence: CASSLGYRDRGQYF. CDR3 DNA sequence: TGCGCCAGCAGCTTGGGGTACCGGGATCGGGGGCAGTACTTC.

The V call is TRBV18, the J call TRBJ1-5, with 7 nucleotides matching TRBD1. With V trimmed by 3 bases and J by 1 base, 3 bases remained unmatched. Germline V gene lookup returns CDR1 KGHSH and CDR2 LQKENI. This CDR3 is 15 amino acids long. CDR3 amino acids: CASSPSTGSNQPQHF. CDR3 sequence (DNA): TGTGCCAGCTCACCTTCGACAGGGAGCAATCAGCCCCAGCATTTT. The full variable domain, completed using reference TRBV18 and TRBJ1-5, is NAGVMQNPRHLVRRRGQEARLRCSPMKGHSHVYWYRQLPEEGLKFMVYLQKENIIDESGMPKERFSAEFPKEGPSILRIQQVVRGDSAAYFCASSPSTGSNQPQHFGDGTRLSIL.

DNA for the CDR3: TGTGCCAGCAGTTCCTTCCAAGGGGTCGGGACTGAGCAGTTCTTC. Its translation: CASSSFQGVGTEQFF. The chain joins TRBV11-2 to TRBJ2-1; D tentatively reads TRBD1 or TRBD2 (5 bases each). V dropped 6 bases and J dropped 9 bases, with 21 bases sitting between them. The CDR3 length is 15 residues. The germline CDR1 and CDR2 sequences are SGHAT and FQNNGV.

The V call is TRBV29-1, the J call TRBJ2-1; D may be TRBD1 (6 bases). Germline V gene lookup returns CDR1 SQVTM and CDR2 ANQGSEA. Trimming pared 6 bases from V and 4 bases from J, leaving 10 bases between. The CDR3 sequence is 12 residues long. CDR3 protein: CSVRGQYNEQFF. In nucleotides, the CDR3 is TGCAGCGTGAGAGGACAGTACAATGAGCAGTTCTTC.

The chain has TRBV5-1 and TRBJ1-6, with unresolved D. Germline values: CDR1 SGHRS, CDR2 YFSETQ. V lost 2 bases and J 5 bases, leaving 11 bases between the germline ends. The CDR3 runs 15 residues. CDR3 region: CASSFTIGNNSPLHF. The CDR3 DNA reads TGCGCCAGCAGCTTTACGATCGGAAATAATTCACCCCTCCACTTT. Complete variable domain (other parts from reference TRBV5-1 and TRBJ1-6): KAGVTQTPRYLIKTRGQQVTLSCSPISGHRSVSWYQQTPGQGLQFLFEYFSETQRNKGNFPGRFSGRQFSNSRSEMNVSTLELGDSALYLCASSFTIGNNSPLHFGNGTRLTVT.

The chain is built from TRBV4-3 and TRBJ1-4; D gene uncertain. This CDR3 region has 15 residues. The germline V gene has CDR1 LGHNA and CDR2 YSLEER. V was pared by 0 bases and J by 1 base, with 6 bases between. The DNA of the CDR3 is TGCGCCAGCAGCCAAGAAAGCAGAACTAATGAAAAACTGTTTTTT. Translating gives CASSQESRTNEKLFF.

The CDR3 loop reads CASRQQGSLNTEAFF. The CDR3 DNA is TGTGCCAGCAGGCAGCAGGGTTCCCTGAACACTGAAGCTTTCTTT. This chain joins TRBV6-5 and TRBJ1-1; TRBD1 is a possible D gene (5 bases). V lost 6 bases and J 0 bases, leaving 14 bases between the germline ends. The germline V gene has CDR1 MNHEY and CDR2 SVGAGI. The CDR3 runs to 15 residues.

In DNA, the CDR3 is TGTGCCAGCAGCGCCGGGGACACGTACACTGAAGCTTTCTTT. This codes for CASSAGDTYTEAFF. This chain connects TRBV9 to TRBJ1-1, with D maybe TRBD1 (6 bases). Trimming left V 3 bases short and J 3 bases short, with 12 bases between. Germline V gene lookup returns CDR1 SGDLS and CDR2 YYNGEE. This CDR3 region has 14 residues.

CDR3 bases: TGTGCCAGCAGCGATTCTCGACTAGCAGGATACAATGAGCAGTTCTTC. Its protein is CASSDSRLAGYNEQFF. The rearrangement joins TRBV9 to TRBJ2-1, with 7 bases identical to TRBD2. With V trimmed by 3 bases and J by 4 bases, 10 bases remained unmatched. The CDR3 loop spans 16 amino acids. The V gene's germline CDR1 is SGDLS and CDR2 YYNGEE.

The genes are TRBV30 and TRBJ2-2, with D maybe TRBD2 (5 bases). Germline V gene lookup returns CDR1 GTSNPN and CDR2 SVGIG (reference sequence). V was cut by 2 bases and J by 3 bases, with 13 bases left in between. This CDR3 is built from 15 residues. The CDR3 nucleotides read TGTGCCTGGAGTCTCGCCGGGATTCACACCGGGGAGCTGTTTTTT. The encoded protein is CAWSLAGIHTGELFF. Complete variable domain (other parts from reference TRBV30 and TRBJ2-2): SQTIHQWPATLVQPVGSPLSLECTVEGTSNPNLYWYRQAAGRGLQLLFYSVGIGQISSEVPQNLSASRPQDRQFILSSKKLLLSDSGFYLCAWSLAGIHTGELFFGEGSRLTVL.

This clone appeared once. CDR3 protein: CASSVMGLGGTDTQYF. The CDR3 DNA reads as TGTGCCAGCAGCGTAATGGGCCTCGGGGGCACAGATACGCAGTATTTT. V and J are TRBV9 and TRBJ2-3; D may be TRBD2 (5 bases). Germline V gene lookup returns CDR1 SGDLS and CDR2 YYNGEE. The CDR3 spans 16 residues. V lost 1 base, J lost 1 base, and 13 bases lay in between.

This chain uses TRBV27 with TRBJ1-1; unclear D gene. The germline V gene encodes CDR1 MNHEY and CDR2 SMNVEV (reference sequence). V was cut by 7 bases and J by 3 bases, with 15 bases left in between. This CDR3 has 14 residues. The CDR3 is CASTPAGVDTEAFF. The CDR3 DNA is TGTGCCAGCACACCCGCCGGGGTTGACACTGAAGCTTTCTTT.

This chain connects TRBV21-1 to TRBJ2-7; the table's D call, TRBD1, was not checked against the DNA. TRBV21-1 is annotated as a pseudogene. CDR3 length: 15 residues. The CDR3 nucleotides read TGTGCCAGCAGCAAAGGCAGGGGGCTCATCTACGAGCAGTACTTC. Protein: CASSKGRGLIYEQYF.

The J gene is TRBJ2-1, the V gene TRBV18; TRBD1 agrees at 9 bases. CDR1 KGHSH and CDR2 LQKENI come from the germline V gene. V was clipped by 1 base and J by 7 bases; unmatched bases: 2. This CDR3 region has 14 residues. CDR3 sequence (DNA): TGTGCCAGCTCACCACGAGACAGGGGGAATGAGCAGTTCTTC. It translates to CASSPRDRGNEQFF.

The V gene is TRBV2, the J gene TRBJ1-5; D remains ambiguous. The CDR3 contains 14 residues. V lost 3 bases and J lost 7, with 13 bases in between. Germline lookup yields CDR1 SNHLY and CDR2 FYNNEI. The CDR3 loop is CASSDSRGEQPQHF. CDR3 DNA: TGTGCCAGCAGTGATTCCAGAGGAGAACAGCCCCAGCATTTT.

The CDR3 nucleotides are TGTGCCAGCAGCAAGACAGGGGCGAACACTGAAGCTTTCTTT. The encoded protein is CASSKTGANTEAFF. The chain links TRBV7-3 to TRBJ1-1, with 8 positions matching TRBD1. Unmatched junction bases numbered 3, after V lost 5 bases and J lost 1 base. CDR1 is SGHTA, CDR2 FQGTGA, per germline. There are 14 residues in the CDR3.